The present entry profiles one TCR beta chain with its context. What this receptor recognizes is not known. The record has no base qualities; no much larger clone is one base away. The data originate from a study of blood T cells in healthy people across ages (dated by TCRdb to between 2015 and 2016). In terms of the full investigation: In model experiments, template switching captured about one uniquely barcoded TCR beta cDNA molecule for every two T cells. Age-related changes in TCR beta repertoire diversity were measured in the study by deep sequencing normalized with unique cDNA molecular identifiers. Four age groups were formed from the donors: young (average roughly 15 years), middle-aged (approximately 39), aged (approximately 60) and long-lived (roughly 81). To avoid experimental bias, donors of different ages were spread randomly across the sequencing lanes. The study analyzed two additional independent replicas of 1 million unique cDNA reads from the same blood draw for two donors, one aged 18 to 30 and one aged 80 or older.

To prepare the library, 5' RACE was applied. The reads were generated on an Illumina HiSeq 2500. A second PCR of roughly 7 to 11 cycles was performed with a sample-barcoded 5' primer and a J-beta primer mix. Each TCR beta cDNA molecule received a unique molecular identifier from a template-switch 5' adaptor carrying 12 random nucleotides. Each sample yielded at least 3 million CDR3-containing paired-end reads. First-strand cDNA synthesis was performed from all RNA using the Mint cDNA synthesis kit, with priming by a TRBC-specific oligonucleotide. Following uracil-DNA glycosylase treatment, all cDNA underwent a first 18-cycle PCR with the universal primers M1SS and BC2_uni_R. Per the original workflow: For normalization, 1 million high-quality reads, each with a distinct molecular identifier, were randomly selected from each sample. Reads sharing molecular identifiers were discarded rather than binned into consensus sequences. CDR3 identification, clonotype clustering and error correction used MiTCR with a Q25 quality threshold and the strictest error-elimination algorithm. A nonparametric unseen species model using Euler transformation provided a lower-bound estimate of total TCR beta diversity. TCRdb handled the public reads itself, with Q25 trimming in fastp and clone calling in MiXCR, and kept productive beta chains. All rows with the same CDR3 protein become a single entry with the most common DNA and genes. The V and J calls shown here were made by TCRdb, not taken from the authors' results. Across this sample there are roughly 1,500,000 distinct CDR3 sequences, with about 32% seen only once. The ten top clones hold roughly 12% of the sample.

The CDR3 sequence holds 14 residues, the cysteine and phenylalanine included. Just CDR3 DNA is preserved here, 42 bases in frame from base 1. The V and J ends are trimmed by 4 bases and 11 bases, leaving 20 bases between them. CDR1 and CDR2 are read off the germline V gene (reference sequence) as LGHDT and YNNKEL. The approximately 39 donors, aged about 6 to 95 years, were systemically healthy Caucasian individuals from Russia. Each donor gave approximately 10 milliliters of peripheral blood, collected into EDTA-treated Vacutainer tubes. PBMCs were isolated by Ficoll-Paque density-gradient centrifugation, with at least 6 million obtained per sample. Trizol reagent was used to extract total RNA from the PBMCs, yielding at least 6 micrograms per sample. For every donor, an aliquot of PBMCs went through flow cytometry to measure the percentages of naive CD45RAhigh/CD27high T cells. The full study reports these points: Estimates of total diversity based on one million sequenced T cells were considered lower bounds and underestimates. Conclusive comparison of naive and antigen-experienced compartments was prevented by the profiling of bulk unsorted PBMCs. Because donor CMV infection status was unknown, age-related changes in expanded clonotypes were potentially confounded. Compared with the aged group, more naive CD4+ T cells, fewer expanded clones and increased TCR diversity were shown by the long-lived group, suggesting age selection. As age increased, observed TCR beta diversity per million T cells dropped in a roughly linear way, and a significant reduction was already evident by age about 36. Observed TCR beta diversity correlated strongly with the percentage of naive T cells measured by flow cytometry.

The V and J segments used are TRBV3-1 and TRBJ2-5, with a tentative D call of TRBD1 or TRBD2, each matching 6 bases. This TCR derives from a woman in her 30s in good health. Sample: blood. This receptor carries the CDR3 CASSPRPSRGGQYF. The bases read TGTGCCAGCAGCCCCCGACCCTCCAGAGGGGGGCAGTACTTC.